This T cell receptor (beta chain) emerged from a study of blood T cell repertoires in COVID-19. Study-wide background: PBMCs, B-cell-depleted T cells, or T cells were the source of the cDNA or gDNA that made up the material.

The CDR3 has 15 residues. The V and J ends lost 5 bases and 7 bases, in that order; junction bases with no gene match: 9. Germline CDR1 LNHDA, CDR2 SQIVND (reference sequence). Only in-frame clones appear in the TCRdb table, and some are missing; sequencing was by immunoSEQ multiplex PCR. The sample holds about 270,000 clones, around 86% seen once. The receptor comes from a man aged 40-50 years with active or convalescent COVID-19. The chain recombines TRBV19 with TRBJ2-2; TRBD1 aligns across 8 bases. The sequencing sample was made of peripheral blood. Here the CDR3 reads CASSSWTGWNGELFF. DNA of the CDR3: TGTGCCAGTAGTTCCTGGACAGGGTGGAACGGGGAGCTGTTTTTT.